This TCR beta chain was retrieved from a study of blood T cells in healthy people across ages. Study at large: Through template switching, about one barcoded beta molecule was captured per two T cells, as measured in model experiments. Study results and limitations: Strongly correlated with naive T cell percentage was TCR beta diversity.

Sample-barcoded 5' priming and a J-beta primer mix drove a second PCR of about 6 to 12 cycles. Every cDNA was tagged by a template-switch adaptor with 12 random nucleotides. TCRdb independently ran MiXCR on the 5' RACE reads; one entry per CDR3 protein. The top ten hold 6.7% of the sample, which has about 1.4 million distinct CDR3 sequences, around 55% seen once. Germline V gene data show CDR1 as MNHEY and CDR2 as SMNVEV (reference sequence). Trimming shortened V by 5 bases and J by 0 bases, and 14 bases separated the two germline ends. The CDR3 consists of 15 residues. Remarks on this clonotype: Its specificity is unknown.

There were healthy Caucasian individuals from Russia, aged roughly 6 to 95, serving as donors. Sequencing used blood. The V gene is TRBV27, the J gene TRBJ2-7; D possibly corresponds to TRBD1 (6 bases). The receptor comes from a man between 18 and 35 years old in good health. The CDR3 loop is CASSPYGQNSYEQYF. CDR3 nucleotide sequence: TGTGCCAGCAGTCCTTATGGACAGAACTCCTACGAGCAGTACTTC.